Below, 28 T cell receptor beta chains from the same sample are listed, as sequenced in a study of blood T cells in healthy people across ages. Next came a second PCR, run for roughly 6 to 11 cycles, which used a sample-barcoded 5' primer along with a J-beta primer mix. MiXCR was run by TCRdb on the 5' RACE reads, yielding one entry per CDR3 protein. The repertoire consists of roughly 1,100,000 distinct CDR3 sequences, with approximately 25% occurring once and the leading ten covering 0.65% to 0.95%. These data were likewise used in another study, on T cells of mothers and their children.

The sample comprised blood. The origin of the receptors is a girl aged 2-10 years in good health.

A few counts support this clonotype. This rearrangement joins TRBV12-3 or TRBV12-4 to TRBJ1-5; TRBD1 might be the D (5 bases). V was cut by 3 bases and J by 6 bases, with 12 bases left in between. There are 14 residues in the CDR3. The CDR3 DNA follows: TGTGCCAGCAGTTTGACAGAAAGCGGTCAGCCCCAGCATTTT. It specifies CASSLTESGQPQHF.

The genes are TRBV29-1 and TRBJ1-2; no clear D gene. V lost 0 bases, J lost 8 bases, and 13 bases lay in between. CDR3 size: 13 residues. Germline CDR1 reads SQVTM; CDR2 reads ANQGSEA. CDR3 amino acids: CSVEETADSGYTF. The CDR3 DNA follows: TGCAGCGTTGAAGAAACCGCAGATTCGGGCTACACCTTC.

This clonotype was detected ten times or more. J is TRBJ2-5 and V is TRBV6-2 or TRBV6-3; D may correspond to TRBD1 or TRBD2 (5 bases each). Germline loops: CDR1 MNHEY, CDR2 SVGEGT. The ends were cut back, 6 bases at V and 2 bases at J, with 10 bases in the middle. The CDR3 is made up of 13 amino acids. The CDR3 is CASSRDVQETQYF. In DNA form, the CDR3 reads TGTGCCAGCAGCCGGGACGTTCAAGAGACCCAGTACTTC.

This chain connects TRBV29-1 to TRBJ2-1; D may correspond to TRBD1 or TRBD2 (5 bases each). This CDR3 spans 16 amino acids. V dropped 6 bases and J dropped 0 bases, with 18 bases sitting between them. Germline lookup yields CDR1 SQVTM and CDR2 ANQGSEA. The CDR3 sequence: CSVPPPGLSSYNEQFF. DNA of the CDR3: TGCAGCGTACCACCGCCGGGGCTAAGCTCCTACAATGAGCAGTTCTTC.

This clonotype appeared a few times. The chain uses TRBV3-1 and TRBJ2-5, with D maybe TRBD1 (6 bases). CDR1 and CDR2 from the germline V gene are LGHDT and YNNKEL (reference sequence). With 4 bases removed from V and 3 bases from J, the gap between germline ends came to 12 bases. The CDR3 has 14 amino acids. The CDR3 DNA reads TGTGCCAGCAGCCGCGTCGAGGGGGAAGAGACCCAGTACTTC. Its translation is CASSRVEGEETQYF.

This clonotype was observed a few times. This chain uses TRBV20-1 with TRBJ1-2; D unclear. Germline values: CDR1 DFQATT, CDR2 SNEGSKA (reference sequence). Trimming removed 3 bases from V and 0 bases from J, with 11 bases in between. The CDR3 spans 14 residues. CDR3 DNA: TGCAGTGCTAGCAGACAACCTACTAACTATGGCTACACCTTC. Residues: CSASRQPTNYGYTF.

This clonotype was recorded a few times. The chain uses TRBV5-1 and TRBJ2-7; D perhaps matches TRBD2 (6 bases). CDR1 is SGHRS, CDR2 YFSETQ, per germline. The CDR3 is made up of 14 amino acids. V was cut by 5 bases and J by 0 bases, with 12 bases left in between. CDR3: CASRDSGSSYEQYF. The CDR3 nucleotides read TGCGCCAGCAGGGATAGCGGAAGCTCCTACGAGCAGTACTTC.

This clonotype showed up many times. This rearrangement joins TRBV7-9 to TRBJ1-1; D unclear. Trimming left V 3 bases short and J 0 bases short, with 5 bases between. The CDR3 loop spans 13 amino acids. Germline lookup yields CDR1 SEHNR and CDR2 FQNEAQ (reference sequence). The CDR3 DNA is TGTGCCAGCAGCTTGCCGGTGAACACTGAAGCTTTCTTT. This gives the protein CASSLPVNTEAFF.

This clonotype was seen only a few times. CDR3 DNA: TGCGCCAGCAGTGCCGAGCTCTACGAGCAGTACTTC. Amino acid sequence: CASSAELYEQYF. The genes are TRBV10-2 and TRBJ2-7; D uncertain. The V gene's germline CDR1 is WSHSY and CDR2 SAAADI. V shed 4 bases and J shed 3 bases, with 7 bases lying between them. This CDR3 has 12 amino acids.

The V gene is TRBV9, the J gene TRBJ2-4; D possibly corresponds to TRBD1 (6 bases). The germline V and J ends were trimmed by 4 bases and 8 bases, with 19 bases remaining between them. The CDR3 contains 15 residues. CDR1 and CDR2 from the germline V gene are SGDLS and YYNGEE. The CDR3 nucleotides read TGTGCCAGCAGCCACACGGACAGCTTTCGTGACATTCAGTACTTC. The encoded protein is CASSHTDSFRDIQYF.

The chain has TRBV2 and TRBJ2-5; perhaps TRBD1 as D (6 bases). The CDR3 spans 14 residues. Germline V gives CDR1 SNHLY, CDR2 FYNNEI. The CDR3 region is CAMVSAPQGETQYF. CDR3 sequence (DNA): TGTGCGATGGTCTCGGCGCCCCAGGGGGAGACCCAGTACTTC.

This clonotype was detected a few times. CDR3 in DNA: TGCGCCAGCAGCCTTCAGCCGACAGGGCAAGAGACCCAGTACTTC. Encoded protein: CASSLQPTGQETQYF. V usage is TRBV4-3 and J usage is TRBJ2-5, with 7 bases that match TRBD1. This CDR3 has 15 amino acids. The ends lost 4 bases at V and 2 bases at J; junction bases unmatched: 7. The germline gives CDR1 LGHNA, CDR2 YSLEER.

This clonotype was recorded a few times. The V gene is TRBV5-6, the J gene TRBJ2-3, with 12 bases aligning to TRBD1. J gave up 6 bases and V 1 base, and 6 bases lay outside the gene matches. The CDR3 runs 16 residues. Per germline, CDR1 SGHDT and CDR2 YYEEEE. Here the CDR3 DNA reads TGTGCCAGCAGCTTGCGGGGGACAGGGGGCCGGGATACGCAGTATTTT. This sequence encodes CASSLRGTGGRDTQYF.

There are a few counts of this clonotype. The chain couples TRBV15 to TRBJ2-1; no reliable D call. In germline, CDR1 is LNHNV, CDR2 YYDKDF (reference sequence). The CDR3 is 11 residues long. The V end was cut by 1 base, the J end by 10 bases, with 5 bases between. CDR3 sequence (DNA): TGTGCCACCAGCAGAGCGATAGAGCAGTTCTTC. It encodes CATSRAIEQFF. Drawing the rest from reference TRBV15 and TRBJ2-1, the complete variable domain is DAMVIQNPRYQVTQFGKPVTLSCSQTLNHNVMYWYQQKSSQAPKLLFHYYDKDFNNEADTPDNFQSRRPNTSFCFLDIRSPGLGDTAMYLCATSRAIEQFFGPGTRLTVL.

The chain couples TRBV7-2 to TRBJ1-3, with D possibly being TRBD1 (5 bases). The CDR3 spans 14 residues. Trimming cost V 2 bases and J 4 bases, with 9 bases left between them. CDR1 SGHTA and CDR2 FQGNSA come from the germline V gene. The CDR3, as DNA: TGTGCCAGCAGCTTATGGGGGGGGGGAAACACCATATATTTT. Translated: CASSLWGGGNTIYF.

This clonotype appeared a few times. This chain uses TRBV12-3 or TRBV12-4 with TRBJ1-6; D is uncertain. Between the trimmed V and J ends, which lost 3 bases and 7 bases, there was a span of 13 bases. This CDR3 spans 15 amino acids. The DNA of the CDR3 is TGTGCCAGCAGTTTCAGTCCAGGATCGAATTCACCCCTCCACTTT. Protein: CASSFSPGSNSPLHF.

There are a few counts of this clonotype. Written as DNA, the CDR3 is TGTGCCAGCAGCTTAGGTAGGGCAGGATCAAATGAGCAGTTCTTC. This encodes CASSLGRAGSNEQFF. The rearrangement uses TRBV11-2 and TRBJ2-5, with D uncertain. The DNA end is more similar to TRBJ2-1, so the J call may be wrong. The CDR3 runs to 15 residues. CDR1 is SGHAT and CDR2 is FQNNGV in the germline V gene.

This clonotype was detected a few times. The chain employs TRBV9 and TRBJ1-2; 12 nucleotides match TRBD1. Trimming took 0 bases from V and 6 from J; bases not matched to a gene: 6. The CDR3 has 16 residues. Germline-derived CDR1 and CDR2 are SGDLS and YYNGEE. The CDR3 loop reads CASSVVVGTGGHGYTF. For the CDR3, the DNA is TGTGCCAGCAGCGTAGTAGTCGGGACAGGGGGCCATGGCTACACCTTC.

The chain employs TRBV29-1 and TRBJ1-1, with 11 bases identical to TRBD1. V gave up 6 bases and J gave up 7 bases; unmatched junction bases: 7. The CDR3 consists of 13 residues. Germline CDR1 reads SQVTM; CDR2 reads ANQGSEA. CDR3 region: CSVRTGGGGEAFF. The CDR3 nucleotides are TGCAGCGTGCGGACAGGGGGCGGCGGTGAAGCTTTCTTT.

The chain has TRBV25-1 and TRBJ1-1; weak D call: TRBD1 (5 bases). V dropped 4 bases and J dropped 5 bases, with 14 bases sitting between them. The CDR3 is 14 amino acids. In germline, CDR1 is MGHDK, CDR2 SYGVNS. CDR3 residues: CASSASGKWTEAFF. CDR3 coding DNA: TGTGCCAGCAGTGCGTCAGGGAAATGGACTGAAGCTTTCTTT.

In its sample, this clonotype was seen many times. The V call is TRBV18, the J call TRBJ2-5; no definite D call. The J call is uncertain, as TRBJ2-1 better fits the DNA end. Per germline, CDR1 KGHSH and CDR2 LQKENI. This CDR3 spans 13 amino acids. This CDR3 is CASSPVRGNEQFF. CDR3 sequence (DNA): TGTGCCAGCTCACCCGTACGCGGAAATGAGCAGTTCTTC.

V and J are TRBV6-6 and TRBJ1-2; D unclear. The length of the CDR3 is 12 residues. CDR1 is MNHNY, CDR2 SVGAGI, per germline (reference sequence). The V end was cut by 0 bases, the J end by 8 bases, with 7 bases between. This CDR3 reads CASSYSVGGYTF. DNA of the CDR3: TGTGCCAGCAGTTACTCGGTGGGGGGCTACACCTTC.

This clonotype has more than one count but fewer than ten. CDR3 nucleotides: TGTGCCAGCCTCCCCCAGGTGGGGGAGACCCAGTACTTC. Translating gives CASLPQVGETQYF. This sequence joins TRBV28 and TRBJ2-5; D remains ambiguous. Trimming removed 8 bases from V and 5 bases from J, with 15 bases in between. CDR3 length: 13 residues. The germline V gene has CDR1 MDHEN and CDR2 SYDVKM.

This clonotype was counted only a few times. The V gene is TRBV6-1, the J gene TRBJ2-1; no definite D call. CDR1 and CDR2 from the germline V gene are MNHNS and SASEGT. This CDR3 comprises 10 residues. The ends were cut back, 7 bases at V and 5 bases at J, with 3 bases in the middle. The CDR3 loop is CASIHNEQFF. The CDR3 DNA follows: TGTGCCAGCATCCACAATGAGCAGTTCTTC.

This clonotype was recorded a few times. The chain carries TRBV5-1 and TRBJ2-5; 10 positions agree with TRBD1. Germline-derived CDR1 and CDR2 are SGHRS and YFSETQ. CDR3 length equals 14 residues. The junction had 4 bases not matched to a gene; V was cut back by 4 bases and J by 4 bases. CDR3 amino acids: CASSIGTGVETQYF. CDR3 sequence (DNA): TGCGCCAGCAGCATCGGGACAGGGGTAGAGACCCAGTACTTC.

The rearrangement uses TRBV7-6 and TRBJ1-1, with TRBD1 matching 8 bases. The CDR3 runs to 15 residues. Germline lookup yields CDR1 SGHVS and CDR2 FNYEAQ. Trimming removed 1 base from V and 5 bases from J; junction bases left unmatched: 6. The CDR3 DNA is TGTGCCAGCAGCTTAGATACAGGGGGGGATACTGAAGCTTTCTTT. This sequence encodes CASSLDTGGDTEAFF.

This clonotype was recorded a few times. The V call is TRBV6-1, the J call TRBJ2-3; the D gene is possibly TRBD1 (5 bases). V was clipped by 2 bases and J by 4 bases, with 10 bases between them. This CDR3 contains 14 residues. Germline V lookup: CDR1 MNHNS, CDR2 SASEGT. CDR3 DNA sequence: TGTGCCAGCAGTGAAATAGGGGTCGCAGATACGCAGTATTTT. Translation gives CASSEIGVADTQYF.

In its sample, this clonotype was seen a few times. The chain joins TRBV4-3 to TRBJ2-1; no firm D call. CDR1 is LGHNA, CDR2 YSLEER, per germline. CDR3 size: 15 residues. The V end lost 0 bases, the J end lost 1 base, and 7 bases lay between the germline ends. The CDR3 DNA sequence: TGCGCCAGCAGCCAAGATATCGGGTCCTACAATGAGCAGTTCTTC. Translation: CASSQDIGSYNEQFF.